A single sample gave rise to the 10 T cell receptor beta chains below, sequenced in a study of identifying expanded T cells in peripheral blood. The repertoire was sequenced with immunoSEQ multiplex PCR; TCRdb's copy has only in-frame clones and lacks some. There are some 95,000 clones in the sample; approximately 83% occur only once, and around 5.6% lies in the top ten. Material for sequencing was blood. The receptors derive from a person aged 18-69 years in good health.

V gene TRBV30 combines with J gene TRBJ2-3; possibly TRBD1 for D (6 bases). There are 14 residues in the CDR3. Germline V gene lookup returns CDR1 GTSNPN and CDR2 SVGIG (reference sequence). With 5 bases removed from V and 0 bases from J, the gap between germline ends came to 12 bases. CDR3 sequence reads: CAWVLGASTDTQYF. The CDR3 DNA is TGTGCCTGGGTCCTGGGGGCTAGCACAGATACGCAGTATTTT.

This clone was recorded once. The chain combines TRBV29-1 with TRBJ1-1; D remains unclear. The V gene lost 3 bases and the J gene lost 5 bases, with 13 bases spanning the gap. CDR1 and CDR2 (germline): SQVTM, ANQGSEA. The CDR3 covers 13 residues. CDR3 sequence reads: CSVDPAGGTEAFF. DNA for the CDR3: TGCAGCGTTGATCCCGCTGGCGGGACTGAAGCTTTCTTT.

V usage is TRBV6-1 and J usage is TRBJ1-1; possibly TRBD1 for D (5 bases). In germline, CDR1 is MNHNS, CDR2 SASEGT. V lost 1 base, J lost 10 bases, and 16 bases lay in between. The CDR3 contains 14 residues. The CDR3 region is CASSEDSLGVAAFF. The CDR3 nucleotides read TGTGCCAGCAGTGAAGATTCCTTAGGGGTAGCAGCTTTCTTT.

The rearrangement uses TRBV30 and TRBJ1-3; D remains ambiguous. The CDR3 loop spans 11 amino acids. Germline V gene sequence: CDR1 GTSNPN, CDR2 SVGIG (reference sequence). The ends were cut back, 4 bases at V and 2 bases at J, with 3 bases in the middle. In DNA form, the CDR3 reads TGTGCCTGGACGGCTGGAAACACCATATATTTT. Translation gives CAWTAGNTIYF. The whole variable domain, remainder taken from reference TRBV30 and TRBJ1-3, is SQTIHQWPATLVQPVGSPLSLECTVEGTSNPNLYWYRQAAGRGLQLLFYSVGIGQISSEVPQNLSASRPQDRQFILSSKKLLLSDSGFYLCAWTAGNTIYFGEGSWLTVV.

V usage is TRBV4-1 and J usage is TRBJ1-2, with D perhaps matching TRBD1 (5 bases). Germline V lookup: CDR1 MGHRA, CDR2 YSYEKL. Trimming took off 1 base at V and 4 bases at J, with 10 bases between the two ends. The CDR3 sequence is 14 residues long. The CDR3 nucleotides read TGCGCCAGCAGCCAAGTAGGGGACCCCTATGGCTACACCTTC. Its translation is CASSQVGDPYGYTF.

The chain combines TRBV29-1 with TRBJ1-2, with TRBD1 matching 9 bases. V shed 6 bases and J 3 bases; nucleotides not matched to a gene: 2. The CDR3 length is 12 residues. The germline CDR1 and CDR2 sequences are SQVTM and ANQGSEA. CDR3 protein: CSVDRGDYGYTF. The CDR3 region has the DNA TGCAGCGTGGACAGGGGCGACTATGGCTACACCTTC.

The rearrangement joins TRBV18 to TRBJ2-3; TRBD1 matches 7 bases. The junction had 10 bases not matched to a gene; V was cut back by 3 bases and J by 4 bases. CDR3 length: 16 residues. Germline V gene sequence: CDR1 KGHSH, CDR2 LQKENI. The CDR3: CASSPENRGLADTQYF. CDR3 sequence (DNA): TGTGCCAGCTCACCGGAAAACAGGGGTTTGGCAGATACGCAGTATTTT.

The chain joins TRBV18 to TRBJ2-7; TRBD2 matches at 15 bases. Trimming cost V 6 bases and J 1 base; bases outside gene matches: 7. The CDR3 loop spans 17 amino acids. The germline V gene encodes CDR1 KGHSH and CDR2 LQKENI. The CDR3 DNA reads as TGTGCCAGCTCCCACTCGGGACTAGCGGGGGGTTCCTACGAGCAGTACTTC. It is translated as CASSHSGLAGGSYEQYF.

The rearrangement joins TRBV7-2 to TRBJ2-1; D could derive from TRBD1 or TRBD2 (7 bases each). The CDR3 has 13 amino acids. V dropped 5 bases and J dropped 10 bases, with 15 bases sitting between them. Germline loops: CDR1 SGHTA, CDR2 FQGNSA. The CDR3 region has the DNA TGTGCCAGCAGCCGTGGGGGGGGACAGGAGCAGTTCTTC. It yields the protein CASSRGGGQEQFF.

The rearrangement links TRBV7-8 to TRBJ1-4; a weak D match, TRBD1 (6 bases). V was clipped by 0 bases and J by 10 bases, with 18 bases between them. This CDR3 region has 16 residues. Germline loops: CDR1 SGHVS, CDR2 FQNEAQ. The CDR3 is CASSLAGGDIWGKLFF. CDR3 DNA sequence: TGTGCCAGCAGCTTAGCTGGTGGGGACATTTGGGGAAAACTGTTTTTT.